Below are 19 T cell receptor beta chains sequenced from a single sample in a study of molecular identifiers for immune sequencing clone quantification. Each CDR3 protein is one row after TCRdb ran MiXCR on the PCR reads. The sample lists over 550,000 distinct CDR3 sequences; roughly 27% were seen once. The sample taken for sequencing was naive CD8+ T cells from blood, with Jurkat cell RNA spiked in. Subset denoted: FACS-sorted CD8+CD4-CCR7+CD45RA+ naive T cells. The receptor source for this set is a human donor in good health. Some libraries in this study had Jurkat cell RNA spiked in.

The table lists this clonotype with a few counts. V usage is TRBV30 and J usage is TRBJ2-3; D might be TRBD2 (6 bases). Trimming took off 0 bases at V and 4 bases at J, with 14 bases between the two ends. The CDR3 has 15 residues. Germline V gene data show CDR1 as GTSNPN and CDR2 as SVGIG (reference sequence). CDR3 bases: TGTGCCTGGAGTGTAGGCGGGTCTAGCGCAGATACGCAGTATTTT. This sequence encodes CAWSVGGSSADTQYF.

In this sample, this clonotype turned up many times. The V gene is TRBV7-2, the J gene TRBJ2-7; no firm D call. The V end was cut by 1 base, the J end by 4 bases, with 14 bases between. From germline, CDR1 is SGHTA and CDR2 FQGNSA. The CDR3 runs 15 residues. The CDR3 coding sequence is TGTGCCAGCAGCTTAGGAGGACCAGGCACTTACGAGCAGTACTTC. Translated, it gives CASSLGGPGTYEQYF.

This clonotype was recorded a few times. The rearrangement links TRBV3-1 to TRBJ2-1; TRBD2 matches at 7 bases. V dropped 1 base and J dropped 9; count of bases not matched to a gene: 6. CDR3 length equals 14 residues. Germline V gene data show CDR1 as LGHDT and CDR2 as YNNKEL (reference sequence). The DNA of the CDR3 is TGTGCCAGCAGCCAAGTCGGACTAGAGGGTGAGCAGTTCTTC. Encoded protein: CASSQVGLEGEQFF.

This chain uses TRBV19 with TRBJ1-1, with 7 bases matching TRBD1. After removal of 2 bases from V and 9 bases from J, the junction contained 6 bases not matched to a gene. Germline CDR1 reads LNHDA; CDR2 reads SQIVND (reference sequence). CDR3 length: 13 residues. CDR3 sequence (DNA): TGTGCCAGTAGTATAATCAGGGGGACTAAAGCTTTCTTT. Its translation: CASSIIRGTKAFF.

This chain joins TRBV6-2 or TRBV6-3 and TRBJ1-4; D is uncertain. CDR1 and CDR2 from the germline V gene are MNHEY and SVGEGT. Trimming shortened V by 8 bases and J by 0 bases, and 10 bases separated the two germline ends. This CDR3 region has 14 residues. This CDR3 reads CASGNPPTNEKLFF. In nucleotides, the CDR3 is TGTGCCAGCGGTAACCCTCCAACTAATGAAAAACTGTTTTTT.

The CDR3 region is CASRLTTGAISYEQYF. CDR3 sequence (DNA): TGCGCCAGCAGGCTCACGACAGGGGCCATTTCCTACGAGCAGTACTTC. The chain is built from TRBV4-1 and TRBJ2-7; 8 bases line up with TRBD1. With 6 bases clipped from V and 1 base from J, the junction kept 11 bases outside the gene matches. From germline, CDR1 is MGHRA and CDR2 YSYEKL. The CDR3 runs to 16 residues.

This clonotype occurred many times. The CDR3 nucleotides are TGCAGCGTTGTAACGGGGTTGGTCACTGAAGCTTTCTTT. It yields the protein CSVVTGLVTEAFF. The rearrangement uses TRBV29-1 and TRBJ1-1, with unresolved D. This CDR3 spans 13 amino acids. V was trimmed by 4 bases and J by 4 bases, leaving 13 bases between them. The germline CDR1 and CDR2 sequences are SQVTM and ANQGSEA.

V is TRBV9 and J is TRBJ1-6; D is undetermined. Germline loops: CDR1 SGDLS, CDR2 YYNGEE. The CDR3 extends over 13 amino acids. V was cut by 3 bases and J by 9 bases, with 10 bases left in between. The DNA of the CDR3 is TGTGCCAGCAGCGGATACCAAGGTTCACCCCTCCACTTT. It encodes CASSGYQGSPLHF.

This clonotype was detected many times. V and J are TRBV9 and TRBJ2-2; 9 nucleotides agree with TRBD2. Germline CDR1 and CDR2: SGDLS and YYNGEE. After removal of 3 bases from V and 4 bases from J, the junction contained 7 bases not matched to a gene. The CDR3 spans 16 residues. The CDR3: CASSGTGTSITGELFF. The CDR3 DNA reads as TGTGCCAGCAGCGGGACCGGGACTAGCATCACCGGGGAGCTGTTTTTT. Combining the CDR3 with reference TRBV9 and TRBJ2-2 gives the whole variable domain DSGVTQTPKHLITATGQRVTLRCSPRSGDLSVYWYQQSLDQGLQFLIQYYNGEERAKGNILERFSAQQFPDLHSELNLSSLELGDSALYFCASSGTGTSITGELFFGEGSRLTVL.

This clonotype turned up a few times. V is TRBV7-8 and J is TRBJ2-7; perhaps TRBD2 as D (5 bases). Germline V CDR1 and CDR2: SGHVS, FQNEAQ. The CDR3 consists of 13 residues. V shed 7 bases and J shed 6 bases, with 16 bases lying between them. As DNA, the CDR3 is TGTGCCAGCATCCTCAGCCCGGGGAGCGAGCAGTACTTC. Protein product: CASILSPGSEQYF.

Comment on this clonotype: This may be a read error: a much more frequent sequence differs by one nucleotide. The CDR3 ends on some other residue instead of the conserved phenylalanine or tryptophan, so this is likely a read error. V usage is TRBV28 and J usage is TRBJ1-1, with D unclear. CDR3 length equals 12 residues. V lost 6 bases, J lost 0 bases, and 5 bases lay in between. Germline values: CDR1 MDHEN, CDR2 SYDVKM. This chain's CDR3 is CASSGVNTEAFC. CDR3 coding DNA: TGTGCCAGCAGCGGTGTGAACACTGAAGCTTTCTGT.

As for this clonotype: This may come from a read error, since a much larger clone is one base off. The chain has TRBV11-2 and TRBJ2-1, with D hard to call. The CDR3 runs 11 residues. Germline V CDR1 and CDR2: SGHAT, FQNNGV. The CDR3 DNA sequence: TGTGCCAACAGCCCGTTGAATGAGCAGTTCTTC. Translating it yields CANSPLNEQFF.

V and J are TRBV7-6 and TRBJ2-1; D is perhaps TRBD1 (5 bases). The CDR3 is made up of 15 amino acids. V was clipped by 1 base and J by 4 bases, with 11 bases between them. The germline V gene has CDR1 SGHVS and CDR2 FNYEAQ. The CDR3 protein is CASSLGMAGYNEQFF. The CDR3 nucleotides read TGTGCCAGCAGCTTAGGAATGGCAGGGTACAATGAGCAGTTCTTC.

This clonotype has at least ten counts. The V and J genes are TRBV27 and TRBJ2-7; the D gene is possibly TRBD2 (6 bases). The CDR3 has 13 residues. Germline assignment: CDR1 MNHEY and CDR2 SMNVEV (reference sequence). V was cut by 8 bases and J by 3 bases, with 14 bases left in between. CDR3: CASGPGLGYEQYF. The CDR3 DNA is TGTGCCAGCGGACCGGGACTGGGCTACGAGCAGTACTTC.

The CDR3 DNA is TGTGCCAGCAGTTTTAAGGGGGCCCTGAACACTGAAGCTTTCTTT. Amino acid sequence: CASSFKGALNTEAFF. J is TRBJ1-1 and V is TRBV12-3 or TRBV12-4; 7 bases agree with TRBD1. V was pared by 3 bases and J by 0 bases, with 4 bases of the junction left unmatched. This CDR3 has 15 residues.

This clonotype was counted a few times. The chain joins TRBV5-1 to TRBJ2-5; 9 bases fit TRBD1. The germline V gene has CDR1 SGHRS and CDR2 YFSETQ. The junction had 22 bases not matched to a gene; V was cut back by 5 bases and J by 2 bases. The CDR3 is made up of 20 amino acids. CDR3 sequence (DNA): TGCGCCAGCAGGGAGACAGGGGGGCTACAGACAGGGGACTATCAAGAGACCCAGTACTTC. Translated, it gives CASRETGGLQTGDYQETQYF.

This clonotype was found a few times. This chain links TRBV10-2 with TRBJ2-7; either TRBD1 or TRBD2 may supply D (6 bases each). V was clipped by 4 bases and J by 3 bases, with 19 bases between them. Per the germline V gene, CDR1 is WSHSY and CDR2 is SAAADI. The CDR3 contains 16 residues. DNA for the CDR3: TGCGCCAGCAGTGTGGGGGCCTTAGGAGGGGGCTACGAGCAGTACTTC. Translation gives CASSVGALGGGYEQYF.

Comments on this clonotype: The final CDR3 position lacks the conserved phenylalanine or tryptophan, pointing to a likely read error. V usage is TRBV12-3 or TRBV12-4 and J usage is TRBJ1-1, with D uncertain. The CDR3 has 17 residues. The V end lost 5 bases, the J end lost 1 base, and 20 bases lay between the germline ends. CDR3 nucleotide sequence: TGTGCCAGCAGTCCCACCGAGGCACAGCTACCGAACACTGAAGCTTTCGTT. Translation: CASSPTEAQLPNTEAFV.

Many counts were recorded for this clonotype. This sequence joins TRBV7-6 and TRBJ2-7; D is undetermined. Between the trimmed V and J ends, which lost 5 bases and 7 bases, there was a span of 9 bases. Germline V gene data show CDR1 as SGHVS and CDR2 as FNYEAQ. The CDR3 length is 11 residues. DNA for the CDR3: TGTGCCAGCAGCGACGCTGGGGAGCAGTACTTC. It yields the protein CASSDAGEQYF.